The rows below give T cell receptor beta chains drawn from one sample of a study of spatial heterogeneity in lung cancer. TCRdb re-called the 5' RACE reads with MiXCR, one entry per CDR3 protein. The sample contains around 25,000 distinct CDR3 sequences, 9.7% of which appear only once. Sequenced material: PBMCs, taken at follow-up. The receptors originated from a male donor with early-stage non-small cell lung cancer. The CDR3 runs from the conserved cysteine through the conserved F or W. The D gene is left open where the match is weak. Clone size, where shown, is once, few, many, or a class for clones that have expanded.

j_call	v_call	clone_size	d_call	cdr3_nt	cdr3_aa
TRBJ2-7	TRBV5-1	many	TRBD1	TGCGCCACCGGAACAGGGGGCAATTCCTACGAGCAGTACTTC	CATGTGGNSYEQYF
TRBJ2-3	TRBV11-2	few	TRBD2	TGTGCCAGCAGCTTCGGTAGCGGGGGGGTTCTAAATACGCAGTATTTT	CASSFGSGGVLNTQYF
TRBJ2-3	TRBV29-1	.	.	TGCAGCGTTGGAGATTGGGACGTTGGGGATACGCAGTATTTT	CSVGDWDVGDTQYF
TRBJ2-1	TRBV12-5	few	.	TGTGCTAGTGCCCTAGGGCTCTCCTACAATGAGCAGTTCTTC	CASALGLSYNEQFF
TRBJ2-3	TRBV24-1	.	TRBD1	TGTGCCACCAGTGACCGGGACAGGTACACAGATACGCAGTATTTT	CATSDRDRYTDTQYF
TRBJ1-2	TRBV7-2	.	TRBD1	TGTGCCAGCAGCTTATTAGGACAGGGCTATGGCTACACCTTC	CASSLLGQGYGYTF
TRBJ2-6	TRBV4-1	few	TRBD1	TGCGCCAGCAGCAACGGGACAGGGGTCCTCTCCTCTGGGGCCAACGTCCTGACTTTC	CASSNGTGVLSSGANVLTF
TRBJ1-1	TRBV7-2	many	.	TGTGCCAGCAGCTTGAACGTAGACACTGAAGCTTTCTTT	CASSLNVDTEAFF
TRBJ1-6	TRBV15	.	.	TGTGCCACCAGCAGAGGGTCCCTAAGACCCCTCCACTTT	CATSRGSLRPLHF
TRBJ1-1	TRBV12-3/TRBV12-4	many	TRBD1	TGTGCCAGCAGTTTAGTCCTACAGGGGGCGACTGAAGCTTTCTTT	CASSLVLQGATEAFF
TRBJ2-1	TRBV7-2	few	.	TGTGCCAGCAGTAACAGTCAACCTAGCTGGTTCTTC	CASSNSQPSWFF
TRBJ2-3	TRBV7-8	many	.	TGTGCCAGCAGCTTAGGGGGGGCGGCGGACGGCGGTACGCAGTATTTT	CASSLGGAADGGTQYF
TRBJ2-7	TRBV4-1	many	TRBD1	TGCGCCAGCAGCCAAGATTTCAGGGGGAACGAGCAGTACTTC	CASSQDFRGNEQYF
TRBJ2-3	TRBV4-3	many	.	TGCGCCAGCAGCCAAGCTGGCCAGGGTCGCGCAGATACGCAGTATTTT	CASSQAGQGRADTQYF
TRBJ2-7	TRBV7-2	many	TRBD1	TGTGCCAGCAGCTTAGCGTCAGGGGGCTCCTACGAGCAGTACTTC	CASSLASGGSYEQYF
TRBJ2-7	TRBV14	.	.	TGTGCCACCGGACAGTCCTCCTACGAGCAGTACTTC	CATGQSSYEQYF
TRBJ2-5	TRBV28	.	.	TGTGCCAGCTCTCCCTGGACAGAGACCCAGTACTTC	CASSPWTETQYF
TRBJ1-2	TRBV3-1	many	.	TGTGCCAGCAGCCAAGAAGCCAGTAACTATGGCTACACCTTC	CASSQEASNYGYTF
TRBJ2-5	TRBV7-2	few	.	TGTGCCAGCAGCTTCGCGGGCTTCCAAGAGACCCAGTACTTC	CASSFAGFQETQYF
TRBJ1-2	TRBV5-5	few	.	TGTGCCAGCAGCTTGTTGCGGGCTGGCTATGGCTACACCTTC	CASSLLRAGYGYTF
TRBJ1-3	TRBV7-9	.	.	TGTGCCAGCAGCCCTCTCGGACTGCACTCTGGAAACACCATATATTTT	CASSPLGLHSGNTIYF
TRBJ2-6	TRBV24-1	medium-sized	.	TGTGCCACCAGTGATTTGAGCGCGGGAGGGGCCAACGTCCTGACTTTC	CATSDLSAGGANVLTF
TRBJ2-6	TRBV15	.	.	TGTGCCACCAGCAGAGGAGATAGCTCTGGGGCCAACGTCCTGACTTTC	CATSRGDSSGANVLTF
TRBJ2-3	TRBV28	many	TRBD2	TGTGCCAGCAGTTTAGGGACTAGCGGGCTAACGCAGTATTTT	CASSLGTSGLTQYF
TRBJ1-6	TRBV7-2	few	.	TGTGCCAGCAGCTTGTATGGGGTTATGGGAAATTCACCCCTCCACTTT	CASSLYGVMGNSPLHF
TRBJ1-4	TRBV29-1	medium-sized	TRBD1	TGCAGCGCTAGTACAGGGGGCGGTGAAAAACTGTTTTTT	CSASTGGGEKLFF
TRBJ2-7	TRBV20-1	.	.	TGCAGTGCTAGAGATCGACAGACCACCTACGAGCAGTACTTC	CSARDRQTTYEQYF
TRBJ1-2	TRBV7-9	many	.	TGTGCCAGCAGCCGACAGTCCTATGGCTACACCTTC	CASSRQSYGYTF
TRBJ2-5	TRBV20-1	many	.	TGCAGTGCTAGAGGAACACAAGAGACCCAGTACTTC	CSARGTQETQYF
TRBJ2-7	TRBV28	few	TRBD1	TGTGCCAGCAGTCTCACAGGGGGGAGTTACGAGCAGTACTTC	CASSLTGGSYEQYF
TRBJ2-7	TRBV29-1	few	.	TGCAGCGTTGAAGCGACGGACAGACCCTACGAGCAGTACTTC	CSVEATDRPYEQYF
TRBJ2-1	TRBV7-9	many	TRBD1	TGTGCCAGCAGACATACCCAACGACAGGGGGCACGTGAGCAGTTCTTC	CASRHTQRQGAREQFF
TRBJ2-5	TRBV2	many	.	TGTGCCAGCAGTGAGACGGGGTTTCAAGAGACCCAGTACTTC	CASSETGFQETQYF
TRBJ2-1	TRBV4-3	few	.	TGCGCCAGCAGCCAAGTGGGCGGGACACCTTACAATGAGCAGTTCTTC	CASSQVGGTPYNEQFF
TRBJ2-2	TRBV10-3	.	TRBD1	TGTGCCATCGGGACAGGGACCGGGGAGCTGTTTTTT	CAIGTGTGELFF
TRBJ2-3	TRBV15	many	.	TGTGCCACCAGCAGAGATTCGGGTTCAGATACGCAGTATTTT	CATSRDSGSDTQYF
TRBJ2-4	TRBV7-9	many	TRBD1	TGTGCCAGCTCTCGGGACAGTTCAAACATTCAGTACTTC	CASSRDSSNIQYF
TRBJ1-1	TRBV7-9	many	TRBD1	TGTGCCAGCAGCTTATGGACAGGGATGAACACTGAAGCTTTCTTT	CASSLWTGMNTEAFF
TRBJ1-4	TRBV2	.	.	TGTGCCAGCAGTGAGAGACAGCTTGGGGAAAAACTGTTTTTT	CASSERQLGEKLFF
TRBJ2-7	TRBV7-2	few	.	TGTGCCAGCAGCCGCCAGGTTTCTTCCTACGAGCAGTACTTC	CASSRQVSSYEQYF
TRBJ1-6	TRBV7-2	few	.	TGTGCCAGCAGTCTCGAATATTCACCCCTCCACTTT	CASSLEYSPLHF
TRBJ2-7	TRBV6-2/TRBV6-3	many	.	TGTGCCAGCAGTTACGCGGTAAGGTCGGGCGAGCAGTACTTC	CASSYAVRSGEQYF